This T cell receptor (beta chain) was sequenced during a study of T-cell memory formation after mild COVID-19. With constant-segment primers, 5'RACE yielded cDNA libraries of TCR alpha and TCR beta that carried sample barcodes and UMIs. TCRdb re-called the 5' RACE reads through MiXCR, storing one row per CDR3 protein. The table records around 250,000 distinct CDR3 sequences, around 15% of them present only once. General observations from the study: Mainly CM and EM harbored the contracting CD4+ clones; mainly EMRA harbored the CD8+ ones. Clones contracting day 15 to 85 were balanced CD4/CD8; later expanders leaned CD4+.

The CDR3 has 16 amino acids. The germline V gene encodes CDR1 KGHSH and CDR2 LQKENI. V was clipped by 2 bases and J by 2 bases; unmatched bases: 6. This clonotype occurred a few times. Its antigen is as yet unknown. What was sequenced was PBMCs or a T cell subset sorted from them (not recorded which). This sequence joins TRBV18 and TRBJ2-7; 10 nucleotides agree with TRBD2. The clonotype comes from a man younger than 35 who had mild COVID-19 (a few samples of this study predate the infection). Cell type and time point are not known. The CDR3 here is CASSPKRGGRTYEQYF. The DNA for the CDR3 is TGTGCCAGCTCACCAAAGCGGGGGGGTAGAACCTACGAGCAGTACTTC.